This T cell receptor (beta chain) was retrieved from a study of T cells after yellow fever vaccination. The wider study: Any fraction with a low cell number was prepared using SMART-Seq v4 Ultra Low Input. Study results and caveats: A limited proportion of clonotypes was detected within both the CD4 and CD8 compartments. Compared with primary, the secondary response was weaker and peaked at day 5, not 15. The bulk population could contribute abundant contaminating clonotypes to FACS-sorted repertoires.

In its sample, this clonotype was seen a few times. Its antigen is unidentified. TCRdb reprocessed the 5' RACE reads via MiXCR and lists one record per CDR3 protein. Among around 590,000 distinct CDR3 sequences, approximately 13% were seen once, and the ten largest hold 14% to 15%. This clonotype was sampled from a man aged 30 to 45 who received the YFV17D yellow fever vaccine. The specimen comprised PBMCs, sampled on the day of the yellow fever booster vaccination.

The CDR3 sequence is CASSRADRINEKLFF. In DNA, the CDR3 is TGTGCCAGCAGTCGCGCGGACAGGATCAATGAAAAACTGTTTTTT. The chain has TRBV6-1 and TRBJ1-4, with 7 bases matching TRBD1. Germline CDR1 and CDR2: MNHNS and SASEGT. This CDR3 is built from 15 residues. Trimming cost V 5 bases and J 5 bases; bases outside gene matches: 8.